This TCR beta chain was observed in a study of T cells in Graves' hyperthyroidism and ophthalmopathy. Across the whole study: Peripheral blood was collected at initial diagnosis, before any treatment.

To note about this clonotype: The antigen is unknown.

Whole-study findings and limits: For ophthalmopathy, model prediction preceded onset by a median about six months.

Exclusion criteria comprised uncontrolled infection, other autoimmune disease, pregnancy or lactation. CDR3 length equals 17 residues. Germline loops: CDR1 MDHEN, CDR2 SYDVKM. J was trimmed by 1 base and V by 3 bases; bases with no gene match: 8. Amplification yielded TCR beta CDR3 regions, with RNA transcripts as the source. During a first-round RT-PCR of the TCR CDR3, the HTBI primer set was used. TCRdb processed the multiplex PCR reads anew with MiXCR; each CDR3 protein has one entry. The table records 450,000 to 650,000 distinct CDR3 sequences, around 20% of them present only once. The J gene is TRBJ2-2, the V gene TRBV28; 7 bases agree with TRBD1. This receptor was identified in a man aged 18 to 30 with Graves' hyperthyroidism. Sequenced input: blood. The CDR3 sequence: CASSFSRQGLNTGELFF. The CDR3 bases are TGTGCCAGCAGTTTTTCCCGACAGGGATTGAACACCGGGGAGCTGTTTTTT. The variable domain in full, completed from reference TRBV28 and TRBJ2-2, reads DVKVTQSSRYLVKRTGEKVFLECVQDMDHENMFWYRQDPGLGLRLIYFSYDVKMKEKGDIPEGYSVSREKKERFSLILESASTNQTSMYLCASSFSRQGLNTGELFFGEGSRLTVL.